The T cell receptor (beta chain) under discussion was sequenced for a study of shared clonotypes between healthy human individuals. Study-wide results and caveats: An effect of sequencing depth on clonotype sharing among donors was expected.

The method was immunoSEQ multiplex PCR; TCRdb's version includes in-frame clones alone and lacks a portion of them. The sample gives 400,000 to 600,000 clones, about 76% of which show up once; roughly an eighth is in the top ten. Comments on this clone: Antigen: not known. The sample carries other DNA sequences with the same CDR3.

Trimming stripped 3 bases from V and 1 base from J, with 16 bases between. The V gene's germline CDR1 is MDHEN and CDR2 SYDVKM. The length of the CDR3 is 16 residues. V and J are TRBV28 and TRBJ2-7, with D perhaps given as TRBD1 or TRBD2 (7 bases each). This sequence originates from a woman between 40 and 55 years old in good health. Some clones in this sample may be carry-over from other donors' samples. Sequenced input: PBMCs. The CDR3 reads CASSLGGGGSSYEQYF. The CDR3 DNA sequence: TGTGCCAGCAGTTTGGGGGGAGGGGGCTCTTCCTACGAGCAGTACTTC.